A single sample is the source of the 2 T cell receptor beta chains below, sequenced in a study of PD-L1 blockade in urothelial cancer. Repertoires were generated with immunoSEQ multiplex PCR, while TCRdb's copy carries only in-frame clones and drops some. Seen here are roughly 130,000 clones, around 84% observed once, and the top ten hold 3.2%. Time point: pretreatment peripheral blood. This material consisted of PBMCs, taken around atezolizumab (anti-PD-L1) treatment. The receptors originated from a man aged 50-60 years with urothelial cancer.

This clone has only a few counts. The rearrangement uses TRBV5-6 and TRBJ2-1; 16 bases map to TRBD2. V gave up 4 bases and J gave up 9 bases; unmatched junction bases: 7. The CDR3 runs to 16 residues. CDR1 and CDR2 from the germline V gene are SGHDT and YYEEEE. The CDR3 DNA reads as TGTGCCAGCAGCGTTTGGGGACTAGCGGGAGGGGTTGAGCAGTTCTTC. Its protein product is CASSVWGLAGGVEQFF.

The chain has TRBV5-1 and TRBJ2-1, with 8 nucleotides matching TRBD2. The trim removed 0 bases at V and 7 bases at J, leaving 3 bases unmatched. The germline gives CDR1 SGHRS, CDR2 YFSETQ. The CDR3 is 14 residues long. CDR3 amino acids: CASSLVLAENEQFF. The CDR3 region has the DNA TGCGCCAGCAGCTTGGTACTAGCGGAGAATGAGCAGTTCTTC.